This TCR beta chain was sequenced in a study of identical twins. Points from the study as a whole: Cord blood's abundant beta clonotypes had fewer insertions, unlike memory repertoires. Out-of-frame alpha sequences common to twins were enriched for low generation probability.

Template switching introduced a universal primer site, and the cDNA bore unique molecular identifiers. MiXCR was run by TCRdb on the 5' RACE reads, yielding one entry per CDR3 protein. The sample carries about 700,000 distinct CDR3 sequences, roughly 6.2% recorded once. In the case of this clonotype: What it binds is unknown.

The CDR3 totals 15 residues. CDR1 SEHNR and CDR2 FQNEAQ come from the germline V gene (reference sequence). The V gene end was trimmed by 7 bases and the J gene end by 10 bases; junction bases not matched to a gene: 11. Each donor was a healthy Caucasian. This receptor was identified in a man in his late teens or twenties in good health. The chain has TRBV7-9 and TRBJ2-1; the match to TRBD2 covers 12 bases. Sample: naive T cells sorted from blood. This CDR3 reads CASTPPSGRAEEQFF. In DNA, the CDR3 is TGTGCCAGCACCCCTCCTAGCGGGAGGGCCGAGGAGCAGTTCTTC.